This paragraph covers one T cell receptor beta chain sequence. Trimming shortened V by 3 bases and J by 4 bases, and 4 bases separated the two germline ends. Germline V gives CDR1 DFQATT, CDR2 SNEGSKA (reference sequence). The CDR3 loop spans 11 amino acids. Clones were read by immunoSEQ multiplex PCR, and TCRdb kept only the in-frame ones, dropping some. The data show over 250,000 clones, with 70% to 90% seen just once and approximately 11% held by the top ten. This entry belongs to a study of blood T cell repertoires in COVID-19. The specimen sequenced was peripheral blood. This receptor was identified in a woman aged 70-85 years with acute or convalescent COVID-19. The chain is built from TRBV20-1 and TRBJ2-1, with D hard to call. The CDR3 DNA reads TGCAGTGCTAGCAGGTACAATGAGCAGTTCTTC. It codes for CSASRYNEQFF.